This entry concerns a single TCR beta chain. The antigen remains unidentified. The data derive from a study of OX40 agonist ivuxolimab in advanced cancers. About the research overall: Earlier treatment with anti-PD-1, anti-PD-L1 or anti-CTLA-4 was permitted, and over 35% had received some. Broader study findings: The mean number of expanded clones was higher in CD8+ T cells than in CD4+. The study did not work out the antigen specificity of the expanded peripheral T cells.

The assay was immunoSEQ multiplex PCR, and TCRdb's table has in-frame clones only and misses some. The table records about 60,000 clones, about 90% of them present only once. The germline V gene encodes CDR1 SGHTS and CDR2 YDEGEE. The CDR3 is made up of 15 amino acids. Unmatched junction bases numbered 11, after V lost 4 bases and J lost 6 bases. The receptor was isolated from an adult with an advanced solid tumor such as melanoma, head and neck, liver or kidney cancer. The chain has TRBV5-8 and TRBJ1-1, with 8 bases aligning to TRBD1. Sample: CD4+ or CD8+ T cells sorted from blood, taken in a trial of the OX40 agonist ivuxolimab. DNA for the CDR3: TGTGCCAGCAGCGTTCGGACAGGGAGGGAGGCTGAAGCTTTCTTT. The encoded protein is CASSVRTGREAEAFF.